Below, 29 T cell receptor beta chains from the same sample are listed, as sequenced in a study of neurological immune-mediated disorders. TCRdb reanalysed the 5' RACE reads using MiXCR and keeps one entry per CDR3 protein. This table has 50,000 or so distinct CDR3 sequences, about 3.8% appearing once. The sample was PBMCs. The source is a man aged 55 to 70 with multiple sclerosis.

Details on this clonotype: This clone may be a read error of a much larger clone one base away. J is TRBJ1-5 and V is TRBV10-3; D is unclear. CDR1 is ENHRY, CDR2 SYGVKD, per germline. Trimming removed 10 bases from V and 3 bases from J, with 16 bases in between. The CDR3 covers 14 residues. CDR3 DNA: TGTGCCACCCATGACCTAGGAGTCAATCAGCCCCAGCATTTT. Translated, it gives CATHDLGVNQPQHF.

The table lists this clonotype with a few counts. Sequence at one end of the junction differs from germline and may be a read error. The chain joins TRBV3-1 to TRBJ1-2; D not resolved. This CDR3 is built from 12 residues. From germline, CDR1 is LGHDT and CDR2 YNNKEL (reference sequence). The CDR3 reads CDSSKRSGTDTF. The CDR3 nucleotides read TGTGACAGCAGCAAGCGGTCAGGTACCGACACCTTC.

This clonotype has a count of ten or more. This chain connects TRBV5-1 to TRBJ2-1; D is unresolved. The CDR3 contains 15 residues. The germline gives CDR1 SGHRS, CDR2 YFSETQ. V was trimmed by 4 bases and J by 1 base, leaving 12 bases between them. The CDR3, as DNA: TGCGCCAGCAGCCAGGCTCCAGGATCCTACAATGAGCAGTTCTTC. Protein sequence: CASSQAPGSYNEQFF.

The count of this clonotype is one. The CDR3: CASSSYGTVSNIQYF. The CDR3 nucleotides are TGTGCCAGCAGCTCTTACGGGACAGTTAGCAACATTCAGTACTTC. V is TRBV12-3 or TRBV12-4 and J is TRBJ2-4, with 7 positions matching TRBD1. Trimming at V came to 6 bases and at J to 7 bases, leaving 12 bases not matched to a gene. The CDR3 is made up of 15 amino acids.

At least ten counts were recorded for this clonotype. J is TRBJ2-1 and V is TRBV6-6; no definite D call. CDR1 is MNHNY and CDR2 is SVGAGI in the germline V gene (reference sequence). The CDR3 totals 12 residues. V dropped 0 bases and J dropped 8 bases, with 5 bases sitting between them. The CDR3 bases are TGTGCCAGCAGTTACTCACCCGATGAGCAGTTCTTC. Protein product: CASSYSPDEQFF.

This clonotype was counted ten times or more. This chain joins TRBV29-1 and TRBJ2-1, with 8 bases fitting TRBD2. V lost 0 bases, J lost 7 bases, and 8 bases stayed unmatched. The length of the CDR3 is 15 residues. CDR1 and CDR2 from the germline V gene are SQVTM and ANQGSEA. CDR3 sequence: CSVEDTSAGVNEQFF. The CDR3 DNA reads TGCAGCGTTGAAGATACATCAGCGGGGGTGAATGAGCAGTTCTTC.

This clonotype came up many times. The V gene is TRBV28, the J gene TRBJ1-3; D unresolved. This CDR3 is built from 15 residues. CDR1 and CDR2 (germline): MDHEN, SYDVKM. The V end was cut by 7 bases, the J end by 2 bases, with 15 bases between. The CDR3, as DNA: TGTGCCAGCACCACGGTCCGGACCGCTGGAAACACCATATATTTT. This gives the protein CASTTVRTAGNTIYF.

This clonotype has ten or more counts. The chain has TRBV20-1 and TRBJ1-1; the D gene is possibly TRBD1 (6 bases). CDR3 size: 13 residues. With 4 bases removed from V and 6 bases from J, the gap between germline ends came to 15 bases. CDR1 DFQATT and CDR2 SNEGSKA come from the germline V gene (reference sequence). The CDR3 sequence: CSATYGGLAEAFF. As DNA, the CDR3 is TGCAGTGCTACTTACGGGGGGCTCGCTGAAGCTTTCTTT.

This clonotype was picked up many times. The V and J genes are TRBV5-5 and TRBJ2-1; D is undetermined. V lost 2 bases, J lost 7 bases, and 10 bases lay in between. CDR1 and CDR2 (germline): SGHKS, YYEKEE (reference sequence). The CDR3 sequence is 13 residues long. CDR3 sequence: CASSFRWQNEQFF. CDR3 nucleotide sequence: TGTGCCAGCAGCTTTCGATGGCAAAATGAGCAGTTCTTC. Full variable domain (outside the CDR3, taken from reference TRBV5-5 and TRBJ2-1): DAGVTQSPTHLIKTRGQQVTLRCSPISGHKSVSWYQQVLGQGPQFIFQYYEKEERGRGNFPDRFSARQFPNYSSELNVNALLLGDSALYLCASSFRWQNEQFFGPGTRLTVL.

This clonotype was counted ten times or more. The rearrangement links TRBV6-4 to TRBJ2-3, with TRBD2 matching over 15 bases. The germline CDR1 and CDR2 sequences are MRHNA and SNTAGT. Trimming took 5 bases from V and 4 from J; bases not matched to a gene: 4. The CDR3 covers 16 residues. CDR3 DNA: TGTGCCAGCAGTTCCAGGACTAGCGGGAGGGCAGATACGCAGTATTTT. This sequence encodes CASSSRTSGRADTQYF.

This clonotype appeared many times. This chain links TRBV7-2 with TRBJ1-1; D is unresolved. The CDR3 loop spans 14 amino acids. Trimming removed 7 bases at V and 1 base at J, with 13 bases between. Looked up from germline, CDR1 is SGHTA and CDR2 is FQGNSA. CDR3 DNA: TGTGCCAGCACCCTGAATTGGCAGAACACTGAAGCTTTCTTT. It specifies CASTLNWQNTEAFF.

Concerning this clonotype itself: A junction boundary mismatches the germline segment, possibly from a read error. This chain uses TRBV15 with TRBJ1-1; D is undetermined. CDR3 length: 14 residues. Germline CDR1 is LNHNV and CDR2 is YYDKDF (reference sequence). The CDR3 here is CATSRTVANTEALF. The CDR3 DNA reads as TGTGCCACCAGCAGAACAGTGGCGAACACTGAAGCTCTCTTT.

This clonotype came up many times. J is TRBJ2-2 and V is TRBV10-2, with 7 positions matching TRBD2. With 6 bases clipped from V and 2 bases from J, the junction kept 6 bases outside the gene matches. Looked up from germline, CDR1 is WSHSY and CDR2 is SAAADI. This CDR3 region has 15 residues. The CDR3 bases are TGCGCCAGCAGATTAGCGGGCATTAACACCGGGGAGCTGTTTTTT. Amino acids: CASRLAGINTGELFF.

This clonotype was seen a handful of times. The chain links TRBV7-3 to TRBJ1-1; weak D call: TRBD1 (6 bases). The CDR3 consists of 14 residues. V was shortened by 0 bases and J by 5 bases, with 10 bases between the two germline ends. From germline, CDR1 is SGHTA and CDR2 FQGTGA. CDR3 sequence (DNA): TGTGCCAGCAGCTTAACGAACCAGGGGACTGAAGCTTTCTTT. It encodes CASSLTNQGTEAFF.

This clonotype was seen repeatedly, ten times or more. The rearrangement links TRBV20-1 to TRBJ1-1, with a possible D match to TRBD1 (5 bases). V was clipped by 0 bases and J by 1 base, with 15 bases between them. Germline V gene lookup returns CDR1 DFQATT and CDR2 SNEGSKA (reference sequence). This CDR3 has 16 amino acids. The CDR3, as DNA: TGCAGTGCTAGAGATTTGGGCAGGGCAACGAACACTGAAGCTTTCTTT. It encodes CSARDLGRATNTEAFF.

This sequence joins TRBV3-1 and TRBJ2-2; D unresolved. Germline CDR1 is LGHDT and CDR2 is YNNKEL (reference sequence). The germline V and J ends were trimmed by 8 bases and 1 base, with 8 bases remaining between them. The CDR3 has 13 amino acids. Written as DNA, the CDR3 is TGTGCCAGCTTACTACGGAACACCGGGGAGCTGTTTTTT. It yields the protein CASLLRNTGELFF. The variable domain in full, completed from reference TRBV3-1 and TRBJ2-2, reads DTAVSQTPKYLVTQMGNDKSIKCEQNLGHDTMYWYKQDSKKFLKIMFSYNNKELIINETVPNRFSPKSPDKAHLNLHINSLELGDSAVYFCASLLRNTGELFFGEGSRLTVL.

The table lists this clonotype with many counts. V and J are TRBV5-1 and TRBJ2-1, with D perhaps matching TRBD1 or TRBD2 (5 bases each). This CDR3 has 15 residues. Germline CDR1 and CDR2: SGHRS and YFSETQ. V gave up 6 bases and J gave up 0 bases, with 13 bases separating them. CDR3 sequence (DNA): TGCGCCAGCACTGACAGCGGAAACTCCTACAATGAGCAGTTCTTC. Amino acids: CASTDSGNSYNEQFF.

This clonotype was seen repeatedly, ten times or more. This chain uses TRBV27 with TRBJ2-7; D is ambiguous. Germline V lookup: CDR1 MNHEY, CDR2 SMNVEV (reference sequence). V was cut by 10 bases and J by 2 bases, with 12 bases left in between. The CDR3 runs to 12 residues. CDR3 DNA: TGTGCCACCTTGCTCCCGCCCTACGAGCAGTACTTC. It encodes CATLLPPYEQYF.

This clonotype was found many times. V usage is TRBV20-1 and J usage is TRBJ2-2, with D uncertain. This CDR3 is 13 amino acids long. From germline, CDR1 is DFQATT and CDR2 SNEGSKA (reference sequence). Trimming stripped 4 bases from V and 0 bases from J, with 6 bases between. The CDR3 spells CSAINSNTGELFF. For the CDR3, the DNA is TGCAGTGCTATTAACTCGAACACCGGGGAGCTGTTTTTT.

This clonotype was picked up many times. The rearrangement uses TRBV20-1 and TRBJ2-3, with 8 bases lining up with TRBD2. V was pared by 1 base and J by 2 bases, with 11 bases of the junction left unmatched. This CDR3 is 17 amino acids long. Germline V CDR1 and CDR2: DFQATT, SNEGSKA (reference sequence). The CDR3 DNA reads as TGCAGTGCTAGAGGTTTTCGTAGCGGGGAGGCCACAGATACGCAGTATTTT. This encodes CSARGFRSGEATDTQYF.

This clonotype came up many times. The CDR3, as DNA: TGTGCCAGCAGCCCACTGGCAGGGGTCGGAAACATTCAGTACTTC. It translates to CASSPLAGVGNIQYF. The chain has TRBV12-3 or TRBV12-4 and TRBJ2-4; weak D call: TRBD1 (6 bases). CDR3 size: 15 residues. Trimming cost V 6 bases and J 6 bases, with 18 bases left between them.

This clonotype was counted many times. The CDR3 DNA reads as TGTGCCAGCAGTCAGCGTAGGGTGAATGAGCAGTTCTTC. The encoded protein is CASSQRRVNEQFF. The V call is TRBV12-3 or TRBV12-4, the J call TRBJ2-1; no clear D gene. The V end was cut by 5 bases, the J end by 7 bases, with 12 bases between. This CDR3 comprises 13 residues.

This clonotype was detected ten times or more. The chain recombines TRBV3-1 with TRBJ2-1; the D gene could be TRBD1 or TRBD2 (7 bases each). The V gene lost 11 bases and the J gene lost 0 bases, with 17 bases spanning the gap. Per the germline V gene, CDR1 is LGHDT and CDR2 is YNNKEL (reference sequence). The CDR3 is 15 amino acids. The CDR3 loop is CASGGGGSSYNEQFF. The CDR3 DNA sequence: TGTGCCTCAGGGGGGGGCGGAAGCTCCTACAATGAGCAGTTCTTC.

This clonotype has a count of ten or more. The chain carries TRBV5-1 and TRBJ2-4; TRBD1 aligns across 7 bases. The CDR3 is 15 residues long. Looked up from germline, CDR1 is SGHRS and CDR2 is YFSETQ. The V and J ends lost 5 bases and 0 bases, in that order; junction bases with no gene match: 5. CDR3 sequence: CASSQAGGAKNIQYF. The CDR3 nucleotides read TGCGCCAGCAGTCAGGCAGGGGGAGCCAAAAACATTCAGTACTTC.

The chain is built from TRBV20-1 and TRBJ2-1; no firm D call. Looked up from germline, CDR1 is DFQATT and CDR2 is SNEGSKA (reference sequence). This CDR3 spans 11 amino acids. V lost 6 bases and J lost 8, with 11 bases in between. The CDR3 protein is CSATQVYEQFF. CDR3 DNA sequence: TGCAGTGCCACCCAGGTCTATGAGCAGTTCTTC.

Many counts were recorded for this clonotype. V is TRBV29-1 and J is TRBJ1-1, with 7 bases matching TRBD1. This CDR3 comprises 12 residues. The junction had 12 bases not matched to a gene; V was cut back by 6 bases and J by 11 bases. CDR1 is SQVTM and CDR2 is ANQGSEA in the germline V gene. CDR3 protein: CSVGDSARGAFF. For the CDR3, the DNA is TGCAGCGTGGGGGACAGCGCCCGGGGGGCTTTCTTT.

This clonotype was observed at least ten times. The gene calls are TRBV20-1 and TRBJ2-7; 9 bases match TRBD2. Trimming removed 5 bases from V and 8 bases from J; junction bases left unmatched: 19. Germline lookup yields CDR1 DFQATT and CDR2 SNEGSKA (reference sequence). This CDR3 is 16 amino acids long. The CDR3 region is CSAGLATLAGPSKQYF. CDR3 sequence (DNA): TGCAGTGCTGGATTAGCAACACTAGCGGGCCCCTCAAAGCAGTACTTC.

This clonotype was observed at least ten times. This rearrangement joins TRBV20-1 to TRBJ1-1, with TRBD1 as a possible D gene (5 bases). The CDR3 covers 14 residues. Germline V gene lookup returns CDR1 DFQATT and CDR2 SNEGSKA (reference sequence). V dropped 3 bases and J dropped 0 bases, with 11 bases sitting between them. CDR3 loop: CSASGGKMNTEAFF. The CDR3 DNA reads as TGCAGTGCTAGCGGGGGAAAGATGAACACTGAAGCTTTCTTT.

The chain joins TRBV12-3 or TRBV12-4 to TRBJ2-5; D remains unclear. The CDR3 is 12 residues long. V lost 6 bases and J 0 bases, leaving 5 bases between the germline ends. The CDR3 sequence: CASRKNQETQYF. The CDR3 nucleotides are TGTGCCAGCAGGAAGAACCAAGAGACCCAGTACTTC.